This TCR beta chain was retrieved from a study of T cell repertoires in cytomegalovirus infection. Study overall: Indications came from public TCR beta signatures; they pointed to CMV infection and to a matching HLA type.

Study results and limitations: Identification of carriers of CMV plus the relevant HLA was performed using cumulative public TCR beta family frequency. Ex vivo, HLA-C-restricted CMV-specific TCR beta clonotypes prevailed over the rest of the response.

This clonotype was counted only a few times. The antigen remains undetermined. Trimming removed 6 bases from V and 3 bases from J, with 12 bases in between. CDR1 is DFQATT and CDR2 is SNEGSKA in the germline V gene (reference sequence). The CDR3 extends over 13 amino acids. TCRdb called the reads again in MiXCR, with one record for every CDR3 protein. The sample carries approximately 500,000 distinct CDR3 sequences, around 27% recorded once. Sample: PBMCs. V gene TRBV20-1 combines with J gene TRBJ1-5; maybe TRBD1 (5 bases). This receptor was identified in a human donor in good health (CMV status not recorded). Some clones in this sample may be carry-over from other donors' samples. CDR3 sequence reads: CSARGATNQPQHF. CDR3 DNA: TGCAGTGCCCGGGGCGCCACCAATCAGCCCCAGCATTTT.